This entry lists 19 T cell receptor beta chains sequenced from one sample in a study of cytomegalovirus exposure and HLA in healthy donors. Libraries were prepared by immunoSEQ multiplex PCR; TCRdb keeps only in-frame clonotypes and omits some of them. The table includes tens of thousands of clones, 90% to 95% detected once. The sequencing input was PBMCs. These receptors were collected from a woman between 18 and 29 years old in good health and CMV-seronegative.

The chain uses TRBV11-2 and TRBJ2-3, with D possibly matching TRBD2 (7 bases). The CDR3 is 14 residues long. V was shortened by 11 bases and J by 4 bases, with 19 bases between the two germline ends. CDR1 is SGHAT and CDR2 is FQNNGV in the germline V gene. CDR3: CAGAGAGFADTQYF. The CDR3 DNA follows: TGTGCCGGGGCGGGGGCCGGTTTCGCAGATACGCAGTATTTT.

V usage is TRBV18 and J usage is TRBJ2-3, with 8 positions matching TRBD1. Germline V gives CDR1 KGHSH, CDR2 LQKENI. CDR3 size: 16 residues. V dropped 3 bases and J dropped 1; count of bases not matched to a gene: 6. The CDR3 here is CASSPTGGYGTDTQYF. The CDR3 DNA reads as TGTGCCAGCTCACCCACAGGGGGATACGGCACAGATACGCAGTATTTT.

This chain joins TRBV6-6 and TRBJ2-1; 14 bases fit TRBD2. V shed 7 bases and J 7 bases; nucleotides not matched to a gene: 6. This CDR3 is built from 15 residues. Per the germline V gene, CDR1 is MNHNY and CDR2 is SVGAGI (reference sequence). For the CDR3, the DNA is TGTGCCAGCACTTTGGGACTAGCGGGGGTTAATGAGCAGTTCTTC. Protein sequence: CASTLGLAGVNEQFF.

Only one count was recorded for this clone. The rearrangement joins TRBV10-3 to TRBJ2-1; 12 positions match TRBD2. The CDR3 consists of 17 residues. V trimming: 6 bases; J trimming: 0 bases; junction bases outside the gene matches: 6. CDR1 is ENHRY and CDR2 is SYGVKD in the germline V gene. The CDR3 nucleotides read TGTGCCATCAGGCCTGGACTAGCGGGGACCTCCTACAATGAGCAGTTCTTC. This sequence encodes CAIRPGLAGTSYNEQFF.

The V and J genes are TRBV7-2 and TRBJ1-3; D remains ambiguous. CDR1 is SGHTA, CDR2 FQGNSA, per germline. The CDR3 consists of 12 residues. The germline V and J ends were trimmed by 3 bases and 6 bases, with 6 bases remaining between them. The CDR3 DNA reads as TGTGCCAGCAGCTTCGAGCCAAACACCATATATTTT. It encodes CASSFEPNTIYF.

V and J are TRBV5-6 and TRBJ2-5, with no clear D. The CDR3 spans 13 residues. V gave up 0 bases and J gave up 2 bases, with 5 bases separating them. Per the germline V gene, CDR1 is SGHDT and CDR2 is YYEEEE. The CDR3 DNA follows: TGTGCCAGCAGCTTGGACAGACAAGAGACCCAGTACTTC. It codes for CASSLDRQETQYF.

In the case of this clone: The sample carries other DNA sequences with the same CDR3. V is TRBV19 and J is TRBJ1-5; 9 nucleotides agree with TRBD1. With 9 bases clipped from V and 4 bases from J, the junction kept 7 bases outside the gene matches. From germline, CDR1 is LNHDA and CDR2 SQIVND (reference sequence). This CDR3 is built from 14 residues. The CDR3 DNA reads as TGTGCCAGCGGGGACAGGGTCGTGAATCAGCCCCAGCATTTT. This translates into CASGDRVVNQPQHF.

The chain is built from TRBV13 and TRBJ2-3, with TRBD2 matching 10 bases. Germline assignment: CDR1 PRHDT and CDR2 FYEKMQ (reference sequence). With 0 bases clipped from V and 3 bases from J, the junction kept 15 bases outside the gene matches. The CDR3 spans 20 residues. The CDR3 bases are TGTGCCAGCAGCTTAGGAATGTCTAGCGGGAGAAAGCTCCGGACAGATACGCAGTATTTT. Translating it yields CASSLGMSSGRKLRTDTQYF.

The gene calls are TRBV19 and TRBJ1-2; D is ambiguous. V was shortened by 4 bases and J by 5 bases, with 11 bases between the two germline ends. The germline gives CDR1 LNHDA, CDR2 SQIVND (reference sequence). The CDR3 runs 13 residues. The CDR3 here is CASSNLTAYGYTF. In DNA, the CDR3 is TGTGCCAGTAGTAACCTCACTGCTTATGGCTACACCTTC.

This chain uses TRBV6-1 with TRBJ2-7, with D possibly TRBD2 on 6 matching bases. This CDR3 has 14 residues. Trimming stripped 4 bases from V and 2 bases from J, with 12 bases between. Germline lookup yields CDR1 MNHNS and CDR2 SASEGT. The CDR3 is CASSGIAAPYEQYF. The CDR3 DNA reads TGTGCCAGCAGTGGAATAGCGGCTCCCTACGAGCAGTACTTC.

The V and J genes are TRBV9 and TRBJ2-5, with 7 bases that match TRBD1. CDR3 length: 15 amino acids. After removal of 4 bases from V and 0 bases from J, the junction contained 6 bases not matched to a gene. Germline V gives CDR1 SGDLS, CDR2 YYNGEE. The CDR3, as DNA: TGTGCCAGCAGCTTCCGGACAGGCGACCAAGAGACCCAGTACTTC. It yields the protein CASSFRTGDQETQYF.

Only one count was recorded for this clone. CDR3 sequence reads: CAITTGSGGETQYF. CDR3 DNA: TGTGCCATTACTACAGGGTCCGGGGGGGAGACCCAGTACTTC. The rearrangement links TRBV28 to TRBJ2-5; D is possibly TRBD2 (7 bases). With 10 bases removed from V and 5 bases from J, the gap between germline ends came to 20 bases. The CDR3 covers 14 residues. CDR1 is MDHEN and CDR2 is SYDVKM in the germline V gene.

The CDR3 is CASSIHGTSGSWETQYF. The CDR3 DNA sequence: TGTGCCAGTAGTATACACGGGACTAGCGGGAGTTGGGAGACCCAGTACTTC. The J gene is TRBJ2-5, the V gene TRBV19, with TRBD2 matching 14 bases. V was clipped by 2 bases and J by 5 bases; unmatched bases: 7. Germline values: CDR1 LNHDA, CDR2 SQIVND (reference sequence). The CDR3 is 17 residues long.

The V gene is TRBV5-6, the J gene TRBJ2-5; 10 nucleotides align to TRBD2. With 4 bases clipped from V and 4 bases from J, the junction kept 10 bases outside the gene matches. The CDR3 has 16 amino acids. CDR1 and CDR2 from the germline V gene are SGHDT and YYEEEE. The chain's CDR3 is CASSRSPAGGPETQYF. The CDR3 nucleotides are TGTGCCAGCAGCCGGTCCCCAGCGGGGGGGCCAGAGACCCAGTACTTC.

This sequence joins TRBV2 and TRBJ1-2; 10 nucleotides agree with TRBD1. The CDR3 sequence is 15 residues long. Germline CDR1 is SNHLY and CDR2 is FYNNEI. With 5 bases clipped from V and 8 bases from J, the junction kept 11 bases outside the gene matches. The DNA for the CDR3 is TGTGCCAGCAGTCCTTCACCGACAGGGGGCTTGGGCTACACCTTC. Amino acids: CASSPSPTGGLGYTF.

The DNA for the CDR3 is TGTGCCAGCAGCGTAGAGGGACTAGCGGGAGGTAGGGCCAACAATGAGCAGTTCTTC. It yields the protein CASSVEGLAGGRANNEQFF. V usage is TRBV2 and J usage is TRBJ2-1, with 15 bases aligning to TRBD2. The germline V gene has CDR1 SNHLY and CDR2 FYNNEI. V shed 6 bases, J shed 5 bases, and the junction held 14 bases outside the gene matches. CDR3 length: 19 amino acids.

This chain connects TRBV5-8 to TRBJ2-3, with TRBD1 as a possible D gene (5 bases). Germline CDR1 and CDR2: SGHTS and YDEGEE. Trimming pared 1 base from V and 4 bases from J, leaving 13 bases between. This CDR3 has 15 residues. The CDR3 spells CASSLTGVVADTQYF. The DNA for the CDR3 is TGTGCCAGCAGCTTGACAGGCGTGGTTGCAGATACGCAGTATTTT.

As DNA, the CDR3 is TGCGCCAGCAGCTTCGACGGGGACTACGAAGCTTTCTTT. This gives the protein CASSFDGDYEAFF. V is TRBV5-1 and J is TRBJ1-1; tentative D call: TRBD1 (5 bases). V was shortened by 2 bases and J by 8 bases, with 13 bases between the two germline ends. Germline values: CDR1 SGHRS, CDR2 YFSETQ. This CDR3 has 13 amino acids.

The chain is built from TRBV27 and TRBJ2-3, with D maybe TRBD2 (6 bases). This CDR3 has 16 amino acids. V lost 5 bases and J lost 6, with 21 bases in between. CDR1 and CDR2 from the germline V gene are MNHEY and SMNVEV (reference sequence). The chain's CDR3 is CASSLSGSSFWDTQYF. In nucleotides, the CDR3 is TGTGCCAGCAGTCTGAGCGGGTCAAGTTTCTGGGATACGCAGTATTTT.